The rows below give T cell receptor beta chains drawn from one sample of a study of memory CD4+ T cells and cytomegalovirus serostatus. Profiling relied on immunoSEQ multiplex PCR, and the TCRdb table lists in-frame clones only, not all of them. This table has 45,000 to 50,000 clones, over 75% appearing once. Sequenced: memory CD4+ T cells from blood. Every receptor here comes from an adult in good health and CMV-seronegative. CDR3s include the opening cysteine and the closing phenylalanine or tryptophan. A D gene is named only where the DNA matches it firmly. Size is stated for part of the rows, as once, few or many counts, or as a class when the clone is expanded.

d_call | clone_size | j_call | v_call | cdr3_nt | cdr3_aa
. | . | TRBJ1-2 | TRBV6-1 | TGTGCCAGCAGTGCAGATTTTCATGGCTACACCTTC | CASSADFHGYTF
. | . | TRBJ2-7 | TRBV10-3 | TGTGCCCACGGGAGAGGTCCTGGGGACGAGCAGTACTTC | CAHGRGPGDEQYF
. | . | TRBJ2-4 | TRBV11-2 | TGTGCCAGCAGCTTAGGGAGGGGGCGAGAGACCAAAAACATTCAGTACTTC | CASSLGRGRETKNIQYF
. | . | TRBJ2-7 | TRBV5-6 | TGTGCCAGCAGCTCGTTCGCAGTTAACTCCTACGAGCAGTACTTC | CASSSFAVNSYEQYF
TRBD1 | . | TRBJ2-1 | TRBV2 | TGTGCCAGCAGTCCGGGGACAGGGAGGAATGAGCAGTTCTTC | CASSPGTGRNEQFF
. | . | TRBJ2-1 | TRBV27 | TGTGCCAGCAGTTCCCCGACTAGGGACCGCCTCAATGAGCAGTTCTTC | CASSSPTRDRLNEQFF
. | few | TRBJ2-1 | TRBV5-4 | TGTGCCAGCAGCTTGGAAGGGGTCCGACGGAATGAGCAGTTCTTC | CASSLEGVRRNEQFF
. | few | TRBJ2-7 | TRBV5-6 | TGTGCCAGCAGCTCGGGGCTGACGAAACAGTACTTC | CASSSGLTKQYF
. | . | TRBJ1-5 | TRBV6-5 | TGTGCCAGCAGGATAGACGGTAATCAGCCCCAGCATTTT | CASRIDGNQPQHF
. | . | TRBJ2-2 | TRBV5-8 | TGTGCCAGCAGTCTGCTAGGTCTACTCACCGGGGAGCTGTTTTTT | CASSLLGLLTGELFF
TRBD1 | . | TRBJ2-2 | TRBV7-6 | TGTGCCAGCAGCCGTATAGGACAGGCGATCACCGGGGAGCTGTTTTTT | CASSRIGQAITGELFF
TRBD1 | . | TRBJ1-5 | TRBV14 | TGTGCCAGCAGCCAAGATAGGTCCCGGGACAGGGAACATCAGCCCCAGCATTTT | CASSQDRSRDREHQPQHF
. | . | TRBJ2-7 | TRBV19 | TGTGCCAGTAGTAAGTCATGGGGGACACTAACCTACGAGCAGTACTTC | CASSKSWGTLTYEQYF
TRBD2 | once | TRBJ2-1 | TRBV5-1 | TGCGCCAGCAGTCTTCTAGCGGGAACTTACAATGAGCAGTTCTTC | CASSLLAGTYNEQFF
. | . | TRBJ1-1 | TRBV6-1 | TGTGCCAGCAGTGAAGGGATAGAAGACTACGGAGCTTTCTTT | CASSEGIEDYGAFF
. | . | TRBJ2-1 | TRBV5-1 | TGCGCCAGCAGCTCCCGCCCGGCAGTTACCTACAATGAGCAGTTCTTC | CASSSRPAVTYNEQFF
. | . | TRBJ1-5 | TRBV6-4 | TGTGCCAGCAGGGCCGAAGCGGGGGGGAGCAATCAGCCCCAGCATTTT | CASRAEAGGSNQPQHF
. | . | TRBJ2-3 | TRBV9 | TGTGCCAGCAGCGTAGAACGAGGAGATACGCAGTATTTT | CASSVERGDTQYF
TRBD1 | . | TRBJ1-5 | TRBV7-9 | TGTGCCAGCAGTCCCGGGACAGGGAATCAGCCCCAGCATTTT | CASSPGTGNQPQHF
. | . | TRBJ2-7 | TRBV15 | TGTGCCACCAGCCGCCCGGACGGAGAGCAGTACTTC | CATSRPDGEQYF
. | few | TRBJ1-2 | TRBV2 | TGTGCCAGCACCCGGTCCAGGGGAAGGGGAGAAGGCTACACCTTC | CASTRSRGRGEGYTF
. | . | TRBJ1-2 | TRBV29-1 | TGCAGCGTTGAGGCAGGGCCCCATGGCTACACCTTC | CSVEAGPHGYTF
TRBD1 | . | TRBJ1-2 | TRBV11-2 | TGTGCCAGCAGCTTCACGCACCGGGACAGGGACTATGGCTACACCTTC | CASSFTHRDRDYGYTF
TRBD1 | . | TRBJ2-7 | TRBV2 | TGTGCCAGCAGGGGACAGTATGTGTACGAGCAGTACTTC | CASRGQYVYEQYF
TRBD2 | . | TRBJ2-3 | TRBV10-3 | TGTGCCATCAGTGAGCCCTCCCAGAGTCGGAGCGGGGGCTCACCCACAGATACGCAGTATTTT | CAISEPSQSRSGGSPTDTQYF
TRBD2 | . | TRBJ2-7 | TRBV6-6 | TGTGCCAGCAGACTCACTAGCGGGGGGACAAGCGAGCAGTACTTC | CASRLTSGGTSEQYF
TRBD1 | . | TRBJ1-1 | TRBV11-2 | TGTGCCAGCCAACTCACAGGGGGAGGGACTGAAGCTTTCTTT | CASQLTGGGTEAFF
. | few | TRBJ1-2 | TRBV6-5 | TGTGCCACCACGGGACGTTACTATGGCTACACCTTC | CATTGRYYGYTF
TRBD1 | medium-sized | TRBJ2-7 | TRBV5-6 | TGTGCCAGCAGCTTGAGCGGGACAGGGCCCTACGAGCAGTACTTC | CASSLSGTGPYEQYF